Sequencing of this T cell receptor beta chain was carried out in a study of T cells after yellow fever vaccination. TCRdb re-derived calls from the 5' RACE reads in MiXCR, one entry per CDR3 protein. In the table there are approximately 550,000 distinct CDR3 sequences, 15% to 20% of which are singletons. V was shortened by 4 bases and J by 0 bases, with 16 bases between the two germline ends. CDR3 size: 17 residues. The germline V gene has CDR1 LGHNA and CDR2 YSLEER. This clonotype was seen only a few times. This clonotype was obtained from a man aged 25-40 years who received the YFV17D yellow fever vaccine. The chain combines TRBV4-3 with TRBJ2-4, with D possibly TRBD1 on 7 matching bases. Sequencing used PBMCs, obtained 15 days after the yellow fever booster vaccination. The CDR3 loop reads CASSRDRRGLAKNIQYF. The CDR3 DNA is TGCGCCAGCAGCCGGGACCGGAGGGGGCTAGCCAAAAACATTCAGTACTTC.